The 2 T cell receptor beta chains presented below share a single source sample, sequenced in a study of cytomegalovirus exposure and HLA in healthy donors. The PCR ran on 60 Vbeta and 13 Jbeta primers. The protocol was immunoSEQ multiplex PCR, while the TCRdb copy is restricted to in-frame clones and leaves out a portion. The sample shows roughly 170,000 clones, 80% to 90% of them seen only once. The source material was PBMCs. Receptor source: a girl between 2 and 10 years old in good health and CMV-seropositive.

Comment on this clone: The sample has other DNA sequences that encode this CDR3 too. V usage is TRBV4-1 and J usage is TRBJ2-1; 11 nucleotides match TRBD2. This CDR3 contains 17 residues. Germline V gives CDR1 MGHRA, CDR2 YSYEKL. Trimming cost V 1 base and J 0 bases; bases outside gene matches: 2. This CDR3 is CASSQGLAGSSYNEQFF. The DNA of the CDR3 is TGCGCCAGCAGCCAAGGACTAGCGGGAAGCTCCTACAATGAGCAGTTCTTC.

This chain links TRBV4-1 with TRBJ2-2; 9 nucleotides agree with TRBD2. This CDR3 region has 18 residues. The V gene's germline CDR1 is MGHRA and CDR2 YSYEKL. V gave up 1 base and J gave up 4 bases; unmatched junction bases: 10. CDR3 bases: TGCGCCAGCAGCCAAGCTCGGAGCGGGAGGTGGTTCACCGGGGAGCTGTTTTTT. This codes for CASSQARSGRWFTGELFF.